The TCR beta chain described here comes from a study of blood T cell repertoires in COVID-19. Here immunoSEQ multiplex PCR was the method, and the copy in TCRdb shows in-frame clones only, minus some. The sample has about 250,000 clones, 84% seen once. Germline V gene lookup returns CDR1 MDHEN and CDR2 SYDVKM. The CDR3 runs 15 residues. V was clipped by 7 bases and J by 0 bases, with 13 bases between them. The receptor was isolated from a woman in her thirties or forties who had recovered from COVID-19. Input material: peripheral blood. V usage is TRBV28 and J usage is TRBJ1-5; D is ambiguous. The CDR3 loop reads CASTPGEYSNQPQHF. The CDR3 DNA is TGTGCCAGCACCCCTGGGGAGTATAGCAATCAGCCCCAGCATTTT.